A single sample gave rise to the 29 T cell receptor beta chains below, sequenced in a study of OX40 agonist ivuxolimab in advanced cancers. Produced via immunoSEQ multiplex PCR; TCRdb's table is partial and in-frame only. The table has about 85,000 clones, approximately 86% seen once. This sample comprised CD4+ or CD8+ T cells sorted from blood, obtained in a trial of the OX40 agonist ivuxolimab. These receptors all come from an adult with an advanced solid tumor such as melanoma, head and neck, liver or kidney cancer.

The J gene is TRBJ2-3, the V gene TRBV7-6; D is tentatively TRBD1 or TRBD2 (5 bases each). Germline V lookup: CDR1 SGHVS, CDR2 FNYEAQ. The V gene lost 3 bases and the J gene lost 6 bases, with 16 bases spanning the gap. This CDR3 has 15 residues. The CDR3 reads CASSLGSWGLDTQYF. The CDR3 coding sequence is TGTGCCAGCAGCTTGGGGAGTTGGGGGTTGGATACGCAGTATTTT.

The chain is built from TRBV29-1 and TRBJ2-1, with a weak D call TRBD1 (5 bases). Germline values: CDR1 SQVTM, CDR2 ANQGSEA. The CDR3 covers 12 residues. V was clipped by 4 bases and J by 7 bases, with 11 bases between them. CDR3 in amino acids: CSVVGDRNEQFF. CDR3 sequence (DNA): TGCAGCGTTGTAGGGGATAGGAATGAGCAGTTCTTC.

This chain uses TRBV11-1 with TRBJ2-7; D remains ambiguous. The CDR3 has 14 residues. The germline CDR1 and CDR2 sequences are SGHAT and FQDESV (reference sequence). The V end was cut by 3 bases, the J end by 2 bases, with 11 bases between. CDR3 in amino acids: CASSFGRTPYEQYF. In DNA form, the CDR3 reads TGTGCCAGCAGCTTTGGCAGGACGCCCTACGAGCAGTACTTC. The full variable domain, in which reference TRBV11-1 and TRBJ2-7 provide the parts outside the CDR3, is EAEVAQSPRYKITEKSQAVAFWCDPISGHATLYWYRQILGQGPELLVQFQDESVVDDSQLPKDRFSAERLKGVDSTLKIQPAELGDSAMYLCASSFGRTPYEQYFGPGTRLTVT.

This chain connects TRBV5-4 to TRBJ2-2, with 10 bases fitting TRBD1. Trimming cost V 4 bases and J 5 bases; bases outside gene matches: 11. Germline V gene sequence: CDR1 SGHNT, CDR2 YYREEE (reference sequence). The CDR3 runs to 17 residues. The CDR3: CASSRGTTGGRTGELFF. The DNA for the CDR3 is TGTGCCAGCAGCCGCGGCACGACAGGGGGCAGGACCGGGGAGCTGTTTTTT.

Remarks on this clone: It is likely a read error, because the conserved phenylalanine at the end of the CDR3 is missing. No DNA is shown, since the ends of the CDR3 on it are uncertain; the CDR3 is the one TCRdb lists. This chain uses TRBV19 with TRBJ1-1; the table's D call of TRBD1 was not tested on the DNA. Germline assignment: CDR1 LNHDA and CDR2 SQIVND (reference sequence). Both ends counted, the CDR3 spans 13 residues. The CDR3 spells CASSVGTGSPAAV.

V and J are TRBV6-5 and TRBJ1-6, with TRBD1 matching over 7 bases. Germline-derived CDR1 and CDR2 are MNHEY and SVGAGI. There are 15 residues in the CDR3. V dropped 5 bases and J dropped 5; count of bases not matched to a gene: 6. CDR3 nucleotide sequence: TGTGCCAGCAGTCGGGGGACAGCGGATAATTCACCCCTCCACTTT. It specifies CASSRGTADNSPLHF.

The chain has TRBV2 and TRBJ1-2; D remains unclear. Trimming removed 1 base from V and 7 bases from J, with 13 bases in between. Germline CDR1 reads SNHLY; CDR2 reads FYNNEI. The CDR3 has 14 residues. CDR3 nucleotide sequence: TGTGCCAGCAGTGAAGATCAAGGGTCGACTGGCTACACCTTC. Protein: CASSEDQGSTGYTF.

The rearrangement joins TRBV19 to TRBJ2-1, with 15 bases identical to TRBD2. The germline CDR1 and CDR2 sequences are LNHDA and SQIVND (reference sequence). The CDR3 contains 17 residues. The V segment lost 7 bases and the J segment 2 bases; nucleotides outside the gene matches: 6. CDR3 protein: CASTSGTSGGPYNEQFF. The CDR3 DNA follows: TGTGCCAGTACCTCCGGGACTAGCGGGGGGCCCTACAATGAGCAGTTCTTC.

The chain combines TRBV27 with TRBJ2-7; 8 bases are shared with TRBD1. Germline V CDR1 and CDR2: MNHEY, SMNVEV (reference sequence). Losses at the gene ends were 2 bases for V and 5 bases for J; bases not matched to a gene: 11. CDR3 size: 16 residues. The CDR3 bases are TGTGCCAGCAGTTTAGGAGGTCGACAGGGGTATAACGAGCAGTACTTC. The encoded protein is CASSLGGRQGYNEQYF.

This sequence joins TRBV18 and TRBJ1-3, with 9 bases that match TRBD1. Germline V gives CDR1 KGHSH, CDR2 LQKENI. J lost 8 bases, V lost 6 bases, and 11 bases had no gene match. CDR3 size: 15 residues. CDR3 sequence (DNA): TGTGCCAGCTCCCGAGAGGGACAGGGTCGCGACACCATATATTTT. This translates into CASSREGQGRDTIYF.

J is TRBJ2-4 and V is TRBV6-6; D might be TRBD1 or TRBD2, each matching 5 bases. Germline values: CDR1 MNHNY, CDR2 SVGAGI (reference sequence). V was clipped by 2 bases and J by 0 bases, with 5 bases between them. This CDR3 is built from 14 residues. This CDR3 reads CASSYGTAKNIQYF. Written as DNA, the CDR3 is TGTGCCAGCAGTTACGGGACAGCCAAAAACATTCAGTACTTC.

This chain uses TRBV18 with TRBJ2-7; D possibly corresponds to TRBD2 (6 bases). V was clipped by 3 bases and J by 0 bases, with 12 bases between them. The CDR3 runs 15 residues. Germline CDR1 and CDR2: KGHSH and LQKENI. Here the CDR3 reads CASSPIAGSSYEQYF. The DNA for the CDR3 is TGTGCCAGCTCACCCATTGCGGGGTCCTCCTACGAGCAGTACTTC.

The rearrangement joins TRBV5-1 to TRBJ1-1, with unresolved D. Trimming pared 5 bases from V and 11 bases from J, leaving 13 bases between. The CDR3 spans 11 residues. Germline CDR1 SGHRS, CDR2 YFSETQ. CDR3: CASSLKKVAFF. In DNA form, the CDR3 reads TGCGCCAGCAGTTTGAAAAAAGTGGCTTTCTTT.

V gene TRBV18 combines with J gene TRBJ2-2, with D uncertain. The germline gives CDR1 KGHSH, CDR2 LQKENI. The CDR3 has 13 amino acids. V was clipped by 3 bases and J by 0 bases, with 2 bases between them. In DNA form, the CDR3 reads TGTGCCAGCTCACCGCCGAACACCGGGGAGCTGTTTTTT. This codes for CASSPPNTGELFF.

This chain joins TRBV4-3 and TRBJ1-4; 7 bases fit TRBD1. The CDR3 covers 15 residues. CDR1 LGHNA and CDR2 YSLEER come from the germline V gene. V lost 3 bases and J lost 4; bases outside the gene matches: 5. Written as DNA, the CDR3 is TGCGCCAGCAGCCATGTCCGACAGGGTAATGAAAAACTGTTTTTT. Encoded protein: CASSHVRQGNEKLFF.

The V and J genes are TRBV29-1 and TRBJ2-2, with D perhaps assigned TRBD1 or TRBD2 (6 bases each). The CDR3 is 17 residues long. Trimming removed 3 bases from V and 3 bases from J, with 20 bases in between. Germline CDR1 and CDR2: SQVTM and ANQGSEA. CDR3 coding DNA: TGCAGCGTTGACCGAGGGATGGGGGGCTTTGACACCGGGGAGCTGTTTTTT. Residues: CSVDRGMGGFDTGELFF.

The chain uses TRBV11-2 and TRBJ2-1; 10 bases align to TRBD1. The trim removed 5 bases at V and 3 bases at J, leaving 4 bases unmatched. The CDR3 is 15 residues long. The germline CDR1 and CDR2 sequences are SGHAT and FQNNGV. The CDR3 nucleotides are TGTGCCAGCAGCCAATGGACAGGGGGCTACAATGAGCAGTTCTTC. This translates into CASSQWTGGYNEQFF.

The chain couples TRBV30 to TRBJ1-5; tentative D call: TRBD1 (6 bases). The germline CDR1 and CDR2 sequences are GTSNPN and SVGIG (reference sequence). This CDR3 has 16 residues. Between the trimmed V and J ends, which lost 3 bases and 0 bases, there was a span of 15 bases. The CDR3 loop is CAWSSRTAYSNQPQHF. Written as DNA, the CDR3 is TGTGCCTGGAGCTCTCGGACAGCCTATAGCAATCAGCCCCAGCATTTT.

The chain employs TRBV5-1 and TRBJ2-2; 8 bases line up with TRBD1. The germline V gene encodes CDR1 SGHRS and CDR2 YFSETQ. The V and J ends lost 4 bases and 2 bases, in that order; junction bases with no gene match: 4. The CDR3 is 15 residues long. DNA for the CDR3: TGCGCCAGCAGCCCGGGACAGGAAAACACCGGGGAGCTGTTTTTT. Protein sequence: CASSPGQENTGELFF.

This chain connects TRBV5-1 to TRBJ2-5, with 8 bases that match TRBD2. After removal of 3 bases from V and 5 bases from J, the junction contained 9 bases not matched to a gene. Germline V gene sequence: CDR1 SGHRS, CDR2 YFSETQ. This CDR3 region has 15 residues. CDR3 protein: CASSSLAGGTETQYF. Written as DNA, the CDR3 is TGCGCCAGCAGCTCCCTGGCGGGGGGAACGGAGACCCAGTACTTC. Based on the CDR3 plus reference TRBV5-1 and TRBJ2-5, the full variable domain is KAGVTQTPRYLIKTRGQQVTLSCSPISGHRSVSWYQQTPGQGLQFLFEYFSETQRNKGNFPGRFSGRQFSNSRSEMNVSTLELGDSALYLCASSSLAGGTETQYFGPGTRLLVL.

Worth noting for this clone: Within the sample, other DNA sequences also encode this same CDR3. The V call is TRBV11-2, the J call TRBJ2-7, with 7 bases identical to TRBD1. Trimming cost V 0 bases and J 3 bases; bases outside gene matches: 2. The CDR3 contains 14 residues. Germline V lookup: CDR1 SGHAT, CDR2 FQNNGV. The DNA of the CDR3 is TGTGCCAGCAGCTTAGACCGGGACAGCTACGAGCAGTACTTC. The encoded protein is CASSLDRDSYEQYF.

The gene calls are TRBV7-2 and TRBJ2-7; the D gene is possibly TRBD2 (6 bases). Germline CDR1 reads SGHTA; CDR2 reads FQGNSA. V was pared by 4 bases and J by 7 bases, with 17 bases between. The CDR3 totals 14 residues. CDR3 amino acids: CASSSPGPGGEQYF. The CDR3 DNA is TGTGCCAGCAGCTCTCCGGGCCCCGGGGGTGAGCAGTACTTC.

The chain recombines TRBV7-9 with TRBJ2-7; TRBD1 aligns across 10 bases. The V gene's germline CDR1 is SEHNR and CDR2 FQNEAQ (reference sequence). The J segment lost 3 bases and the V segment lost 4 bases, leaving 9 bases of the junction unmatched. CDR3 length: 16 amino acids. The CDR3 reads CASSSPDRGLVYEQYF. The DNA for the CDR3 is TGTGCCAGCAGCTCGCCCGACAGGGGGCTGGTCTACGAGCAGTACTTC. The entire variable domain, with the rest obtained from reference TRBV7-9 and TRBJ2-7, is as follows: DTGVSQNPRHKITKRGQNVTFRCDPISEHNRLYWYRQTLGQGPEFLTYFQNEAQLEKSRLLSDRFSAERPKGSFSTLEIQRTEQGDSAMYLCASSSPDRGLVYEQYFGPGTRLTVT.

The CDR3 is CASRPKSFRDRNSPLHF. CDR3 coding DNA: TGTGCCAGCAGACCTAAAAGTTTCCGGGACCGTAATTCACCCCTCCACTTT. This chain connects TRBV27 to TRBJ1-6; tentatively, D is TRBD1 (5 bases). Germline lookup yields CDR1 MNHEY and CDR2 SMNVEV (reference sequence). V was pared by 6 bases and J by 6 bases, with 21 bases between. CDR3 length: 17 residues.

V is TRBV21-1 and J is TRBJ2-5; the DNA was not compared with TRBD2, the D call given in the table. TRBV21-1 is a listed pseudogene. The CDR3 runs 10 residues. The CDR3 sequence is CASSRDSLYF. Written as DNA, the CDR3 is TGTGCCAGCTCCCGGGACTCATTGTACTTC.

This clone was counted once. CDR3 in amino acids: CASSENPGGAPGELFF. The CDR3 DNA reads as TGTGCCAGCAGTGAAAATCCCGGGGGGGCCCCCGGGGAGCTGTTTTTT. J is TRBJ2-2 and V is TRBV6-1; 8 nucleotides match TRBD2. J gave up 6 bases and V 2 bases, and 8 bases lay outside the gene matches. Germline assignment: CDR1 MNHNS and CDR2 SASEGT. This CDR3 spans 16 amino acids.

This clone has only a few counts. This rearrangement joins TRBV9 to TRBJ2-5, with TRBD2 matching over 9 bases. The CDR3 is 15 residues long. Germline loops: CDR1 SGDLS, CDR2 YYNGEE. V lost 2 bases and J lost 4; bases outside the gene matches: 6. Here the CDR3 DNA reads TGTGCCAGCAGCGTTGCGGGGGGGCGAGGAGAGACCCAGTACTTC. Amino acids: CASSVAGGRGETQYF. Using reference TRBV9 and TRBJ2-5 for the parts outside the CDR3, the full variable domain is DSGVTQTPKHLITATGQRVTLRCSPRSGDLSVYWYQQSLDQGLQFLIQYYNGEERAKGNILERFSAQQFPDLHSELNLSSLELGDSALYFCASSVAGGRGETQYFGPGTRLLVL.

The chain carries TRBV15 and TRBJ1-2; TRBD1 is a possible D gene (5 bases). This CDR3 has 14 residues. V was clipped by 0 bases and J by 8 bases, with 13 bases between them. The germline CDR1 and CDR2 sequences are LNHNV and YYDKDF (reference sequence). CDR3 nucleotide sequence: TGTGCCACCAGCAGAGATAAGGGGATCGGAGGCTACACCTTC. Translated: CATSRDKGIGGYTF.

This chain joins TRBV19 and TRBJ1-2, with D perhaps matching TRBD1 (5 bases). V was clipped by 2 bases and J by 5 bases, with 15 bases between them. Germline lookup yields CDR1 LNHDA and CDR2 SQIVND (reference sequence). CDR3 length: 15 residues. The CDR3 sequence: CASSISRQTGYGYTF. CDR3 DNA sequence: TGTGCCAGTAGTATAAGCAGACAGACGGGGTATGGCTACACCTTC. The whole variable domain, filled in from reference TRBV19 and TRBJ1-2, reads DGGITQSPKYLFRKEGQNVTLSCEQNLNHDAMYWYRQDPGQGLRLIYYSQIVNDFQKGDIAEGYSVSREKKESFPLTVTSAQKNPTAFYLCASSISRQTGYGYTFGSGTRLTVV.